This is a list of T cell receptor beta chains from one sample in a study of Graves' ophthalmopathy and Graves' hyperthyroidism. TCRdb reprocessed the multiplex PCR reads via MiXCR and lists one record per CDR3 protein. The table lists 1 million to 1.3 million distinct CDR3 sequences, roughly two fifths of them singletons. Sequencing was carried out using peripheral blood or thyroid tissue (not recorded which). The receptors stem from an adult man with Graves' hyperthyroidism. Each CDR3 is given with its conserved first and last residue. D genes are given only for firm matches. The size field is filled for only some rows; it gives once, few, many or a size class.

abundance | d_gene | j_gene | v_gene | CDR3nt | CDR3aa
many | - | TRBJ1-5 | TRBV2 | TGTGCGATACAGGGTAAAGGAGATCAGCCCCAGCATTTT | CAIQGKGDQPQHF
few | - | TRBJ2-1 | TRBV20-1 | TGCAGTGCTAGTGGTCGGAGGGTACGGAACAATGAGCAGTTCTTC | CSASGRRVRNNEQFF
- | TRBD2 | TRBJ2-5 | TRBV20-1 | TGCAGTGGAGGGGTGGATAGCGGGATCGGGACCCAGTACTTC | CSGGVDSGIGTQYF
many | - | TRBJ1-2 | TRBV15 | TGTGCCACCAGCAGAGATCTAAGCAGGGAATATGGCTACACCTTC | CATSRDLSREYGYTF
- | - | TRBJ1-1 | TRBV6-1 | TGTGCCAGCCGTGTAGGAAGTGCTGAAGCTTTCTTT | CASRVGSAEAFF
- | TRBD1 | TRBJ2-7 | TRBV6-2/TRBV6-3 | TGTGCCAGCAGTTCCGGACAGGGGCTCCAATCCTACGAGCAGTACTTC | CASSSGQGLQSYEQYF
few | TRBD2 | TRBJ2-7 | TRBV12-3/TRBV12-4 | TGTGCCAGCAGTCCAAGGGGACTAGCGGTCTCCTACGAGCAGTACTTC | CASSPRGLAVSYEQYF
many | - | TRBJ2-7 | TRBV10-3 | TGTGCCATCAGTGAGTCGGGGCTTTACGAGCAGTACTTC | CAISESGLYEQYF
many | - | TRBJ1-4 | TRBV12-3/TRBV12-4 | TGTGCCAGCAATCTTGGCACAGGGAGAAAACTGTTTTTT | CASNLGTGRKLFF
- | TRBD2 | TRBJ2-3 | TRBV7-2 | TGTGCCAGCAGCAGGACTAGCGGGGTCCAAGATACGCAGTATTTT | CASSRTSGVQDTQYF
many | - | TRBJ2-2 | TRBV7-3 | TGTGCCAGCAGCCCCGAGCCCGCGGAGCTGTTTTTT | CASSPEPAELFF
many | TRBD2 | TRBJ2-5 | TRBV4-3 | TGCGCCAGCAGCCAAGATGGGACTAGCGGGTTGGAGACCCAGTACTTC | CASSQDGTSGLETQYF
few | TRBD1 | TRBJ1-2 | TRBV6-4 | TGTGCCAGCAGTTACGTTGACAGGGGCGGCCGCCTCTACACCTTC | CASSYVDRGGRLYTF
- | - | TRBJ1-4 | TRBV4-3 | TGCGCCAGCAGCCAAGATCTGGGATCTTTTAATGAAAAACTGTTTTTT | CASSQDLGSFNEKLFF
- | - | TRBJ1-2 | TRBV6-5 | TGTGCCATCAGTTACCACCCGCGGGGCTCTAACTATGGCTACACCTTC | CAISYHPRGSNYGYTF
many | TRBD1 | TRBJ1-5 | TRBV15 | TGTGCCACCAGTCCCCTCTTGGACAGGGGCAATCAGCCCCAGCATTTT | CATSPLLDRGNQPQHF
many | - | TRBJ2-5 | TRBV29-1 | TGCACCACGGGTGGGAGTATGCAAGAGACCCAGTACTTC | CTTGGSMQETQYF
- | - | TRBJ2-5 | TRBV6-5 | TGTGCCAGCATGGAACAAAAAGGGCGCCAAGAGACCCAGTACTTC | CASMEQKGRQETQYF
many | TRBD1 | TRBJ2-5 | TRBV7-2 | TGTGCCAGCAGCTTAGCTCCGGACAGGGGTGAGACCCAGTACTTC | CASSLAPDRGETQYF
- | - | TRBJ1-1 | TRBV7-2 | TGTGCCAGCAGCTTGGTGTCAGGGAGCTTCACTGAAGCTTTCTTT | CASSLVSGSFTEAFF
- | TRBD1 | TRBJ1-5 | TRBV25-1 | TGTGCCAGCAGCCAAGGAAGGGCGGCAGACAGGGGTTCAAGTCAGCCCCAGCATTTT | CASSQGRAADRGSSQPQHF
- | - | TRBJ1-2 | TRBV24-1 | TGTGCCACCAACCAGGCTGCCTCCATAGCTGGCTACACCTTC | CATNQAASIAGYTF
many | - | TRBJ1-1 | TRBV4-3 | TGCGCCAGCAGCCTATCCGGGTGGGACACTGAAGCTTTCTTT | CASSLSGWDTEAFF
- | TRBD1 | TRBJ2-7 | TRBV10-2 | TGCGCCAGCAGTGCCGGACAGGGAGCCCCCTACGAGCAGTACTTC | CASSAGQGAPYEQYF
few | - | TRBJ2-5 | TRBV28 | TGTGCCAGCAGTCAGAATACAGGGCCCCAAGAGACCCAGTACTTC | CASSQNTGPQETQYF
- | - | TRBJ2-7 | TRBV28 | TGTGCCAGCAGGAGAGGAACCCCCTACGAGCAGTACTTC | CASRRGTPYEQYF
- | TRBD1 | TRBJ2-7 | TRBV2 | TGTGCCAGGAGGCCGATACAGGGGCTCATTGCTGGCTACGAGCAGTACTTC | CARRPIQGLIAGYEQYF
few | - | TRBJ2-5 | TRBV20-1 | TGCAGTGCTAGACCGCGGGAGACCCAGTACTTC | CSARPRETQYF
many | - | TRBJ2-6 | TRBV7-2 | TGTGCCAGCAGCAAAGCCGGGACGGTGTATTCTGGGGCCAACGTCCTGACTTTC | CASSKAGTVYSGANVLTF
many | TRBD1 | TRBJ1-2 | TRBV7-2 | TGTGCCAGCAGCTACCCAGGGACAGCTGGCTACACCTTC | CASSYPGTAGYTF
few | TRBD2 | TRBJ2-7 | TRBV20-1 | TGCAGTGCTTCCAAAGCGGGAGCATACTACGAGCAGTACTTC | CSASKAGAYYEQYF
- | - | TRBJ1-1 | TRBV4-1 | TGCGCCAGCAGCCAGACCATCGGGGTGGTGAACACTGAAGCTTTCTTT | CASSQTIGVVNTEAFF
few | - | TRBJ2-6 | TRBV2 | TGTGCCAGCAGTGAGACAGCTTCTGGGGCCAACGTCCTGACTTTC | CASSETASGANVLTF
- | - | TRBJ1-2 | TRBV29-1 | TGCAGCGTTGTCAAGGACGGGTCGTCCGGCTACACCTTC | CSVVKDGSSGYTF
many | - | TRBJ1-5 | TRBV2 | TGTGCCAGCACTGGCTACAGAAATCAGCCCCAGCATTTT | CASTGYRNQPQHF
- | - | TRBJ2-7 | TRBV6-1 | TGTGCCAGCAGGGCCGGGACGTTCTCCTACGAGCAGTACTTC | CASRAGTFSYEQYF
few | - | TRBJ1-6 | TRBV27 | TGTGCCAGCAGTTGGTTGGAGGGAAATTCACCCCTCCACTTT | CASSWLEGNSPLHF
many | - | TRBJ1-1 | TRBV4-2 | TGTGCCAGCAGCCAAGATCGTAGGACACCATATGAAGCTTTCTTT | CASSQDRRTPYEAFF
many | - | TRBJ1-6 | TRBV27 | TGTGCCAGCAGCGTGGACGGCGGTAATTCACCCCTCCACTTT | CASSVDGGNSPLHF
many | - | TRBJ2-7 | TRBV7-8 | TGTGCCAGCAGCTTAACGTGGACGGACAGTTACGAGCAGTACTTC | CASSLTWTDSYEQYF
few | TRBD2 | TRBJ2-2 | TRBV19 | TGTGCCAGTAGTATAGAAGCGGGAGTTGCCGGGGAGCTGTTTTTT | CASSIEAGVAGELFF
- | - | TRBJ1-2 | TRBV29-1 | TGCAGCGTAGGGCGGGAGGGCTACACCTTC | CSVGREGYTF
once | - | TRBJ2-2 | TRBV7-9 | TGTGCCAGCAGCTTAGATTTGGCCTCCGGGGAGCTGTTTTTT | CASSLDLASGELFF
many | - | TRBJ1-4 | TRBV7-6 | TGTGCCAGCAGCCGAGGGGAATCGAATGAAAAACTGTTTTTT | CASSRGESNEKLFF
- | - | TRBJ2-7 | TRBV4-1 | TGCGCCAGCACGACGAGGGAGGGGGGTAGCGAGCAGCACTTC | CASTTREGGSEQHF
many | - | TRBJ1-5 | TRBV7-9 | TGTGCCAGCAGACCCGCAGAAGGACAGCATAGCAATCAGCCCCAGCATTTT | CASRPAEGQHSNQPQHF
many | - | TRBJ2-7 | TRBV9 | TGTGCCAGCAGCGTAAGGCTCCCACAGGGAGGGTCCGCAAAAAGGTTCTACGAGCAGTACTTC | CASSVRLPQGGSAKRFYEQYF
- | TRBD1 | TRBJ2-6 | TRBV11-2 | TGTGCCATCAGCTTAGACAGGGCCTACGTCCTGACTTTC | CAISLDRAYVLTF
many | - | TRBJ1-4 | TRBV2 | TGTGCCAGCAGCGAGGGGGAGGGAGCAACTAATGAAAAACTGTTTTTT | CASSEGEGATNEKLFF
many | - | TRBJ1-1 | TRBV19 | TGTGCCAGTAGTATAGTAGGAGGTCGTTCCACTGAAGCTTTCTTT | CASSIVGGRSTEAFF
many | - | TRBJ2-7 | TRBV20-1 | TGCAGTGCTAAGTTTAGCGCAGCCTACGAGCAGTACTTC | CSAKFSAAYEQYF